This T cell receptor beta chain stems from a study of immune evolution from preneoplasia to lung adenocarcinoma. Study-level results: From normal lung to invasive adenocarcinoma, top clone frequencies appeared to decrease.

The assay was immunoSEQ multiplex PCR, and TCRdb's table has in-frame clones only and misses some. The sample holds more than 25,000 clones; approximately 69% are singletons and the top ten take 5.5% to 6%. This clone came up a few times. Its antigen is undetermined. The specimen sequenced was FFPE invasive lung adenocarcinoma tissue. The origin of this receptor is a person between 60 and 69 years old with invasive lung adenocarcinoma. Some clones in this sample may be carry-over from other donors' samples.

CDR3 residues: CASRRNTEAFF. The DNA for the CDR3 is TGTGCCAGCAGGAGGAACACTGAAGCTTTCTTT. The chain couples TRBV27 to TRBJ1-1; no reliable D call. In germline, CDR1 is MNHEY, CDR2 SMNVEV (reference sequence). The CDR3 contains 11 residues. Trimming stripped 6 bases from V and 1 base from J, with 3 bases between.